One and the same sample provided the 27 T cell receptor beta chains below, sequenced in a study of T cell responses to AZD1222 COVID-19 vaccine. Clones were sequenced by immunoSEQ multiplex PCR, and TCRdb holds only the in-frame ones, with some missing. The repertoire includes 140,000 to 150,000 clones, roughly 91% of them detected once, and less than 2% sits in the top ten. The source was peripheral blood, collected 28 days after the second AZD1222 dose. The receptors derive from an adult who received the AZD1222 COVID-19 vaccine.

The chain has TRBV27 and TRBJ2-3; D may be TRBD2 (7 bases). The CDR3 totals 17 residues. V was shortened by 5 bases and J by 2 bases, with 20 bases between the two germline ends. From germline, CDR1 is MNHEY and CDR2 SMNVEV (reference sequence). CDR3 in amino acids: CASSVLTSRGATDTQYF. CDR3 DNA: TGTGCCAGCAGTGTCTTGACTAGCCGGGGGGCCACAGATACGCAGTATTTT.

The chain couples TRBV12-3 or TRBV12-4 to TRBJ1-1; the D gene is possibly TRBD1 (5 bases). The CDR3 runs 13 residues. V lost 7 bases to trimming and J lost 5 bases, with 14 bases between them. CDR3 coding DNA: TGTGCCAGCATCTCACAGGCGACGACTGAAGCTTTCTTT. Amino acid sequence: CASISQATTEAFF.

This chain joins TRBV7-2 and TRBJ1-2; D is perhaps TRBD1 (5 bases). The germline CDR1 and CDR2 sequences are SGHTA and FQGNSA. The length of the CDR3 is 14 residues. V was trimmed by 3 bases and J by 6 bases, leaving 14 bases between them. The CDR3 DNA sequence: TGTGCCAGCAGCTTTAGAGAAAGGGGCCATGGCTACACCTTC. Amino acid sequence: CASSFRERGHGYTF.

The chain is built from TRBV6-4 and TRBJ2-3, with D maybe TRBD1 (5 bases). The CDR3 covers 13 residues. V shed 2 bases and J shed 3 bases, with 6 bases lying between them. Germline V gene lookup returns CDR1 MRHNA and CDR2 SNTAGT. The DNA of the CDR3 is TGTGCCAGCAGTGACAAGGGGACAGATACGCAGTATTTT. Protein sequence: CASSDKGTDTQYF.

CDR3 amino acids: CASSLGASYEQYF. DNA of the CDR3: TGTGCCAGCAGCTTAGGGGCTTCCTACGAGCAGTACTTC. The chain recombines TRBV11-3 with TRBJ2-7; D remains ambiguous. The CDR3 loop spans 13 amino acids. V was pared by 1 base and J by 1 base, with 5 bases between. Germline V gene sequence: CDR1 SGHNT, CDR2 YENEEA.

The CDR3 sequence: CASSRQGRDEQFF. For the CDR3, the DNA is TGTGCCAGCAGCAGACAGGGGAGGGATGAGCAGTTCTTC. The rearrangement joins TRBV11-2 to TRBJ2-1; TRBD1 might be the D (8 bases). V was shortened by 5 bases and J by 8 bases, with 13 bases between the two germline ends. Germline V gives CDR1 SGHAT, CDR2 FQNNGV. The CDR3 has 13 amino acids.

The rearrangement uses TRBV5-1 and TRBJ2-2, with 9 bases identical to TRBD2. The CDR3 is 15 amino acids. Germline values: CDR1 SGHRS, CDR2 YFSETQ. After removal of 0 bases from V and 7 bases from J, the junction contained 4 bases not matched to a gene. The CDR3 region is CASSLVAGEVGELFF. The DNA of the CDR3 is TGCGCCAGCAGCTTGGTAGCGGGAGAGGTCGGGGAGCTGTTTTTT.

This chain connects TRBV12-5 to TRBJ2-5; 11 nucleotides align to TRBD1. V lost 6 bases, J lost 5 bases, and 14 bases stayed unmatched. The CDR3 has 17 residues. Per the germline V gene, CDR1 is LGHNT and CDR2 is FRNRAP. The CDR3 DNA sequence: TGTGCTAGTGGCGCCGGGACAGGGGGGTCAAATAAGGAGACCCAGTACTTC. Its translation: CASGAGTGGSNKETQYF.

This clone was seen a single time. The chain joins TRBV2 to TRBJ1-5; D is ambiguous. The ends were cut back, 7 bases at V and 0 bases at J, with 10 bases in the middle. The CDR3 has 14 amino acids. The germline V gene has CDR1 SNHLY and CDR2 FYNNEI. The CDR3 sequence is CASTSLASNQPQHF. CDR3 sequence (DNA): TGTGCCAGCACGAGTTTGGCTAGCAATCAGCCCCAGCATTTT.

V is TRBV3-1 (or the pseudogene TRBV3-2) and J is TRBJ1-3; D remains unclear. This CDR3 region has 14 residues. V lost 2 bases, J lost 3 bases, and 8 bases lay in between. In germline, CDR1 is LGHDT, CDR2 YNNKEL (reference sequence). As DNA, the CDR3 is TGTGCCAGCAGCCAAAGCCGGATTGGAAACACCATATATTTT. Protein sequence: CASSQSRIGNTIYF.

This clone was seen only once. This sequence joins TRBV28 and TRBJ1-5, with 7 positions matching TRBD1. CDR1 and CDR2 from the germline V gene are MDHEN and SYDVKM. The CDR3 totals 13 residues. Trimming removed 8 bases from V and 1 base from J; junction bases left unmatched: 2. In DNA, the CDR3 is TGTGCCAGCGACAGGGAAAGCAATCAGCCCCAGCATTTT. Protein product: CASDRESNQPQHF.

The chain joins TRBV27 to TRBJ2-5, with D possibly being TRBD1 (5 bases). This CDR3 is 13 amino acids long. Germline CDR1 and CDR2: MNHEY and SMNVEV (reference sequence). Trimming shortened V by 5 bases and J by 5 bases, and 12 bases separated the two germline ends. CDR3 nucleotide sequence: TGTGCCAGCAGTCGCAGGGATTCGGAGACCCAGTACTTC. It specifies CASSRRDSETQYF.

V gene TRBV6-5 combines with J gene TRBJ1-1, with 9 bases matching TRBD1. Germline values: CDR1 MNHEY, CDR2 SVGAGI. The CDR3 runs to 12 residues. Germline trimming cut 4 bases from V and 10 bases from J; bases unmatched to any gene: 4. The CDR3 sequence is CASSLHRGPAFF. The CDR3 bases are TGTGCCAGCAGTTTACACAGGGGGCCAGCTTTCTTT.

The chain is built from TRBV9 and TRBJ1-1; D remains ambiguous. The CDR3 is 13 amino acids. CDR1 and CDR2 from the germline V gene are SGDLS and YYNGEE. Trimming shortened V by 2 bases and J by 3 bases, and 8 bases separated the two germline ends. This chain's CDR3 is CASSVLGYTEAFF. The CDR3 DNA is TGTGCCAGCAGCGTTTTAGGGTACACTGAAGCTTTCTTT. Full variable domain (outside the CDR3, taken from reference TRBV9 and TRBJ1-1): DSGVTQTPKHLITATGQRVTLRCSPRSGDLSVYWYQQSLDQGLQFLIQYYNGEERAKGNILERFSAQQFPDLHSELNLSSLELGDSALYFCASSVLGYTEAFFGQGTRLTVV.

The chain joins TRBV18 to TRBJ1-2; D is ambiguous. The V gene's germline CDR1 is KGHSH and CDR2 LQKENI. CDR3 length: 13 residues. The V end lost 3 bases, the J end lost 8 bases, and 13 bases lay between the germline ends. DNA for the CDR3: TGTGCCAGCTCACCGACATTCCCTGGGGGCTACACCTTC. Protein: CASSPTFPGGYTF.

The chain is built from TRBV19 and TRBJ1-5, with 8 bases aligning to TRBD1. The CDR3 extends over 15 amino acids. The germline V gene has CDR1 LNHDA and CDR2 SQIVND (reference sequence). J lost 6 bases, V lost 6 bases, and 10 bases had no gene match. CDR3 DNA sequence: TGTGCCAGTAGCATTGACAGGGGAATAAGTCAGCCCCAGCATTTT. Translation gives CASSIDRGISQPQHF. The variable domain in full, with the rest retrieved from reference TRBV19 and TRBJ1-5, is DGGITQSPKYLFRKEGQNVTLSCEQNLNHDAMYWYRQDPGQGLRLIYYSQIVNDFQKGDIAEGYSVSREKKESFPLTVTSAQKNPTAFYLCASSIDRGISQPQHFGDGTRLSIL.

The chain carries TRBV10-3 and TRBJ1-1; D is unresolved. Germline CDR1 and CDR2: ENHRY and SYGVKD. The V gene lost 11 bases and the J gene lost 4 bases, with 17 bases spanning the gap. The CDR3 sequence is 13 residues long. The CDR3 loop reads CAARQEKVTEAFF. CDR3 bases: TGTGCCGCCCGGCAAGAGAAAGTCACTGAAGCTTTCTTT.

The chain carries TRBV9 and TRBJ1-4, with a possible D match to TRBD1 (6 bases). The germline V gene encodes CDR1 SGDLS and CDR2 YYNGEE. This CDR3 has 15 amino acids. Trimming removed 0 bases at V and 4 bases at J, with 10 bases between. In DNA form, the CDR3 reads TGTGCCAGCAGCGTAGAGGGGGGGAATAATGAAAAACTGTTTTTT. Translation gives CASSVEGGNNEKLFF.

This chain links TRBV5-1 with TRBJ2-1; maybe TRBD1 (6 bases). Trimming pared 0 bases from V and 2 bases from J, leaving 9 bases between. CDR3 length: 15 residues. Per germline, CDR1 SGHRS and CDR2 YFSETQ. Written as DNA, the CDR3 is TGCGCCAGCAGCTTGGGTGGGGGCACCTACAATGAGCAGTTCTTC. Residues: CASSLGGGTYNEQFF.

This chain uses TRBV27 with TRBJ1-2, with D maybe TRBD1 (6 bases). Trimming removed 4 bases at V and 2 bases at J, with 23 bases between. The CDR3 runs to 18 residues. CDR1 is MNHEY, CDR2 SMNVEV, per germline (reference sequence). The CDR3, as DNA: TGTGCCAGCAGTTCGATTATGGGGGGGGTGGACAGAAACTATGGCTACACCTTC. Translated, it gives CASSSIMGGVDRNYGYTF.

This rearrangement joins TRBV3-1 (or the pseudogene TRBV3-2) to TRBJ2-5; D is ambiguous. Trimming removed 2 bases from V and 3 bases from J, with 10 bases in between. This CDR3 has 14 amino acids. Looked up from germline, CDR1 is LGHDT and CDR2 is YNNKEL (reference sequence). The CDR3, as DNA: TGTGCCAGCAGCCAAAGGGTCGCGGAAGAGACCCAGTACTTC. Its translation: CASSQRVAEETQYF.

The chain recombines TRBV11-2 with TRBJ2-3; possible D gene TRBD2, 6 bases. Germline assignment: CDR1 SGHAT and CDR2 FQNNGV. The CDR3 runs to 12 residues. V was clipped by 5 bases and J by 4 bases, with 7 bases between them. The CDR3 DNA sequence: TGTGCCAGCAGCCGACTAGCAGATACGCAGTATTTT. It encodes CASSRLADTQYF. Full variable domain (outside the CDR3, taken from reference TRBV11-2 and TRBJ2-3): EAGVAQSPRYKIIEKRQSVAFWCNPISGHATLYWYQQILGQGPKLLIQFQNNGVVDDSQLPKDRFSAERLKGVDSTLKIQPAKLEDSAVYLCASSRLADTQYFGPGTRLTVL.

The chain uses TRBV9 and TRBJ2-5, with TRBD2 identical over 9 bases. J gave up 9 bases and V 0 bases, and 9 bases lay outside the gene matches. The CDR3 totals 15 residues. Germline CDR1 is SGDLS and CDR2 is YYNGEE. CDR3 loop: CASSVGSSGASAQYF. The CDR3 DNA follows: TGTGCCAGCAGCGTAGGTTCTAGCGGGGCCTCGGCCCAGTACTTC.

The J gene is TRBJ1-1, the V gene TRBV27; D is ambiguous. The CDR3 consists of 13 residues. Trimming shortened V by 3 bases and J by 6 bases, and 11 bases separated the two germline ends. Germline V gene lookup returns CDR1 MNHEY and CDR2 SMNVEV (reference sequence). CDR3 nucleotide sequence: TGTGCCAGCAGTTTCCCCGGAAGCGCTGAAGCTTTCTTT. Protein sequence: CASSFPGSAEAFF.

V and J are TRBV13 and TRBJ1-5; TRBD1 matches 8 bases. Losses at the gene ends were 5 bases for V and 11 bases for J; bases not matched to a gene: 8. There are 13 residues in the CDR3. Germline V gene sequence: CDR1 PRHDT, CDR2 FYEKMQ (reference sequence). CDR3 bases: TGTGCCAGCAGCCGGACAGGGAACAGATCCCAGCATTTT. It is translated as CASSRTGNRSQHF.

The genes are TRBV20-1 and TRBJ1-2, with unresolved D. The CDR3 is 8 residues long. V lost 5 bases, J lost 12 bases, and 7 bases lay in between. Looked up from germline, CDR1 is DFQATT and CDR2 is SNEGSKA (reference sequence). This CDR3 is CSAFQDTF. In DNA form, the CDR3 reads TGCAGTGCTTTCCAGGACACCTTC.

The rearrangement uses TRBV15 and TRBJ1-6, with a tentative D call TRBD1 (5 bases). The V end was cut by 4 bases, the J end by 9 bases, with 16 bases between. The CDR3 loop spans 15 amino acids. The germline CDR1 and CDR2 sequences are LNHNV and YYDKDF (reference sequence). The CDR3 DNA reads TGTGCCACCAGCAAGGGGTCGCACAGTGGTTCACCCCTCCACTTT. It encodes CATSKGSHSGSPLHF.